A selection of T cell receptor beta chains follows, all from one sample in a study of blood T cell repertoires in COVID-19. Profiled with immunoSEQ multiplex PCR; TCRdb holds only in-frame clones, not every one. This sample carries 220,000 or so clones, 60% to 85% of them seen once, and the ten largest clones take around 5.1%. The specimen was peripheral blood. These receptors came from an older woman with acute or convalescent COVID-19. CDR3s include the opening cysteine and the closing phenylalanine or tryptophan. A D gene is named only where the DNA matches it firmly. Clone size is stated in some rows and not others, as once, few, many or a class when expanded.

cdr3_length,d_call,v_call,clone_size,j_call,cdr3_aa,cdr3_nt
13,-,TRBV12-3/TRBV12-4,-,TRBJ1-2,CASSNDRFYGYTF,TGTGCCAGCAGTAATGACAGGTTCTATGGCTACACCTTC
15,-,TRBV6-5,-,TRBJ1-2,CASSYLNRVSYGYTF,TGTGCCAGCAGTTACCTTAACAGGGTTAGCTATGGCTACACCTTC
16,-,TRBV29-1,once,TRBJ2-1,CSVGGPPRGSYNEQFF,TGCAGCGTGGGAGGACCACCTCGAGGCTCCTACAATGAGCAGTTCTTC
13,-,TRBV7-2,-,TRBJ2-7,CASSLVSRYEQYF,TGTGCCAGCAGCTTAGTTTCGCGATACGAGCAGTACTTC
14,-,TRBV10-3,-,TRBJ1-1,CAISEMNWGAEAFF,TGTGCCATCAGTGAGATGAATTGGGGGGCTGAAGCTTTCTTT
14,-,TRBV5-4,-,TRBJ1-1,CASSGEPSNTEAFF,TGTGCCAGCAGCGGGGAGCCAAGTAACACTGAAGCTTTCTTT
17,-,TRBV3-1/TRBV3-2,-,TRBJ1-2,CASSQPLGGAANYGYTF,TGTGCCAGCAGCCAACCCCTCGGTGGGGCAGCTAACTATGGCTACACCTTC
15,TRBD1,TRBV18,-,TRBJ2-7,CACGTGNANSPEQYF,TGTGCCTGTGGGACAGGGAACGCTAATTCTCCCGAGCAGTACTTC
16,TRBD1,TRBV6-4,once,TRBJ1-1,CASSGQGQASYGEAFF,TGTGCCAGCAGTGGCCAAGGACAGGCAAGTTATGGTGAAGCTTTCTTT
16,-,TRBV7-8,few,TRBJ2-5,CASSLGLSGSQETQYF,TGTGCCAGCAGCTTAGGATTGTCAGGCTCGCAAGAGACCCAGTACTTC
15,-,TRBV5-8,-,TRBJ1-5,CASSLAYLTNQPQHF,TGTGCCAGCAGCTTGGCCTATCTGACTAACCAGCCCCAGCATTTT
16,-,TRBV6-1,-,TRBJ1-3,CASSAYGQTSGNTIYF,TGTGCCAGCAGTGCGTATGGACAGACCTCTGGAAACACCATATATTTT
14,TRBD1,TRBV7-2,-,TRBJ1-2,CASSSGQAYYGYTF,TGTGCCAGCAGCTCGGGACAGGCGTACTATGGCTACACCTTC
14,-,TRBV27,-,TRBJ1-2,CASSLSGRAGGYTF,TGTGCCAGCAGTTTATCCGGCAGGGCGGGGGGCTACACCTTC
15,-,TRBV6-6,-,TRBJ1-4,CASSLPAAAIEKLFF,TGTGCCAGCAGTTTACCCGCCGCCGCTATTGAAAAACTGTTTTTT
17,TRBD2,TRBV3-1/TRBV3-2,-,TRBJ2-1,CASTTLSGTSGTNEQFF,TGTGCCAGCACCACCTTGTCGGGGACTAGCGGGACCAATGAGCAGTTCTTC
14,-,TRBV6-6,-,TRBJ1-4,CASSYSRVDEKLFF,TGTGCCAGCAGTTACTCCAGGGTTGATGAAAAACTGTTTTTT
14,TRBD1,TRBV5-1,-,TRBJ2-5,CASSTGQGKETQYF,TGCGCCAGCAGCACCGGACAGGGGAAAGAGACCCAGTACTTC
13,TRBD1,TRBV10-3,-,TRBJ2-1,CAISGDSHGEQFF,TGTGCCATCAGTGGGGACAGCCACGGTGAGCAGTTCTTC
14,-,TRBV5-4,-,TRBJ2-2,CASSLDRNTGELFF,TGTGCCAGCAGCTTGGACAGAAACACCGGGGAGCTGTTTTTT
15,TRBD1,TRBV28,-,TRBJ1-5,CASSRTGGGNQPQHF,TGTGCCAGCAGCCGGACAGGGGGCGGCAATCAGCCCCAGCATTTT
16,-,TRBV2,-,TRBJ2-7,CASRGGLGFNTYEQYF,TGTGCCAGCAGGGGGGGGCTTGGCTTTAATACCTACGAGCAGTACTTC
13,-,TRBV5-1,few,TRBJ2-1,CASSLTGTNEQFF,TGCGCCAGCAGCTTGACCGGGACTAATGAGCAGTTCTTC
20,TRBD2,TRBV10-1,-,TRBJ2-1,CASKRSSGRLSNNSYNEQFF,TGCGCCAGCAAAAGATCTAGCGGGAGGCTTTCAAACAACTCCTACAATGAGCAGTTCTTC
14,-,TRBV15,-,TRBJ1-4,CATSRGGIGEKLFF,TGTGCCACCAGCAGAGGAGGTATTGGGGAAAAACTGTTTTTT
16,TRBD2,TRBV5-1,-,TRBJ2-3,CASSVGTTTSTDTQYF,TGCGCCAGCAGCGTAGGGACTACAACTAGCACAGATACGCAGTATTTT
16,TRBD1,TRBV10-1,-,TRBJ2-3,CASSDSGTGEADTQYF,TGCGCCAGCAGTGATTCCGGGACAGGGGAGGCAGATACGCAGTATTTT
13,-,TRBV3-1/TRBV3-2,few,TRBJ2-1,CASSQVGYNEQFF,TGTGCCAGCAGCCAAGTCGGGTACAATGAGCAGTTCTTC
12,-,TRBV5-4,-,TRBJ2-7,CASSTRSYEQYF,TGTGCCAGCAGTACCCGGTCCTACGAGCAGTACTTC
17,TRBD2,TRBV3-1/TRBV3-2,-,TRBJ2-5,CASSQGGASGRGETQYF,TGTGCCAGCAGCCAAGGGGGGGCTAGCGGGAGAGGTGAGACCCAGTACTTC
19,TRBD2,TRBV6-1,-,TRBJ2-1,CASSEGPRRASGRADEQFF,TGTGCCAGCAGTGAAGGTCCCCGGCGGGCTAGCGGGAGGGCTGATGAGCAGTTCTTC
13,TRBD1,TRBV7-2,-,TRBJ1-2,CASSLRQGYGYTF,TGTGCCAGCAGCTTACGACAGGGCTATGGCTACACCTTC
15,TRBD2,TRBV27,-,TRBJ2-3,CASRGLAGGEDTQYF,TGTGCCAGCAGGGGACTAGCGGGAGGAGAAGATACGCAGTATTTT